This TCR beta chain is from a study of T cell responses to AZD1222 COVID-19 vaccine. Sequenced by immunoSEQ multiplex PCR; TCRdb stores in-frame clones only, minus some. The sample holds over 65,000 clones, about 92% seen once. Points on this clone: Its antigen is not known.

Study findings and constraints: Repertoires were obtained only post-peak T cell response. Clonal diversity may have been underestimated, and the donors were mostly white British, with more females than males.

Looked up from germline, CDR1 is MNHEY and CDR2 is SMNVEV (reference sequence). This CDR3 region has 13 residues. V lost 5 bases to trimming and J lost 8 bases, with 15 bases between them. The chain employs TRBV27 and TRBJ1-2; D remains unclear. This receptor was obtained from an adult in good health. The source was peripheral blood, collected on day 0 of MenACWY control vaccination. CDR3 bases: TGTGCCAGCAGTCCACATCCGAACTCGGGCTACACCTTC. As protein: CASSPHPNSGYTF.